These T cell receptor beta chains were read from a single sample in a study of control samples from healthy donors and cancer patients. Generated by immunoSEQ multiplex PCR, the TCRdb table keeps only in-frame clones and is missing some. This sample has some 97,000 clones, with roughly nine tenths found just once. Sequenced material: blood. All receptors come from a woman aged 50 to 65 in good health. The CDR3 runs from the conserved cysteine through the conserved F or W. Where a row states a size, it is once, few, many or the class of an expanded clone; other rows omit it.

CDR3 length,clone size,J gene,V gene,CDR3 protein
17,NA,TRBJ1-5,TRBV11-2,CASSSTGNSMGNQPQHF
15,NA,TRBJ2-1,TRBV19,CASYRLAISHNEQFF
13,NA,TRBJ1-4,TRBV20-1,CSASRGRAGKLFF
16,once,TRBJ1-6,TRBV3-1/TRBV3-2,CASSQGVSSYNSPLHF
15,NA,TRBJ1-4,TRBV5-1,CACRPLTATNEKLFF
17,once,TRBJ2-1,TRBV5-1,CASSLFPTGGGYNEQFF
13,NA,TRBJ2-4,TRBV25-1,CASCRGRENIQYF
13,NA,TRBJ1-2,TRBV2,CASTRTGITGYTF
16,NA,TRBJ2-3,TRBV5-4,CASSLVPSGSGDTQYF
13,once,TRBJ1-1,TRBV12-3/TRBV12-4,CASRPQLNTEAFF
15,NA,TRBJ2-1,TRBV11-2,CASTQRTSGLNEQFF
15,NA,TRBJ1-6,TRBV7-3,CASSLSGLGNSPLHF
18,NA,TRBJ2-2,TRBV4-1,CASSQEGVGFLGTGELFF
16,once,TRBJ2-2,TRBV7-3,CASTLQTTSNTGELFF
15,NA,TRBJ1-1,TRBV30,CAWSVLPGSNTEAFF
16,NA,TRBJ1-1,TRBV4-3,CASSQDRWAEDTEAFF
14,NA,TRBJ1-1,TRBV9,CASSVGNVNTEAFF
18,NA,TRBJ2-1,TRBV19,CASSILPPSAGVLNEQFF